The rows below give T cell receptor beta chains drawn from one sample of a study of T cells after yellow fever vaccination. MiXCR, applied by TCRdb to the 5' RACE reads, yields one record per CDR3 protein. The sample lists around 150,000 distinct CDR3 sequences, about 7% occurring once. The sample here was CD4+ T cells sorted from PBMCs, taken about 5 days after the first yellow fever vaccination. The source of these receptors is a man younger than 35 who received the YFV17D yellow fever vaccine. The CDR3 runs from the conserved cysteine through the conserved F or W. The order of the fields is CDR3 protein, V gene, J gene.

CASSLSGRLTDTQYF	TRBV5-1	TRBJ2-3
CASSQVLGEGYGYTF	TRBV4-2	TRBJ1-2
CSARGGGGGYTF	TRBV20-1	TRBJ1-2
CASSQDPLVRETQYF	TRBV4-3	TRBJ2-5
CASSLRQGAYGYTF	TRBV27	TRBJ1-2
CASSEEKLFF	TRBV7-6	TRBJ1-4
CASSFLGGSEPQHF	TRBV5-1	TRBJ1-5
CSAHWGLDPRSTDTQYF	TRBV20-1	TRBJ2-3
CASSPDRVGGYTF	TRBV7-2	TRBJ1-2
CASSPMILSANF	TRBV12-3/TRBV12-4	TRBJ2-3
CSARSGGGGYTF	TRBV20-1	TRBJ1-2
CSVRTSGTDTQYF	TRBV29-1	TRBJ2-3
CASSEGVKGNTEAFF	TRBV6-5	TRBJ1-1
CSAPSTGRTNTESFF	TRBV20-1	TRBJ1-1
CASSLVFTARADTEAFF	TRBV11-2	TRBJ1-1
CASSLVTLAGELFF	TRBV7-2	TRBJ2-2
CASSSDRKALETQYF	TRBV6-2/TRBV6-3	TRBJ2-5
CASSAGRASYSPLHF	TRBV7-2	TRBJ1-6
CSARGQGYNSPLHF	TRBV20-1	TRBJ1-6
CASSPEWGSQETQYF	TRBV5-4	TRBJ2-5
CASSPLSSSSYNEQFF	TRBV18	TRBJ2-1
CASTMSGTDTQYF	TRBV12-3/TRBV12-4	TRBJ2-3
CASSLGDRDNTIYF	TRBV5-1	TRBJ1-3
CASSGLGQPNTEAFF	TRBV25-1	TRBJ1-1
CASSQMGRGPADTQYF	TRBV14	TRBJ2-3
CASSPQGGQETQYF	TRBV5-4	TRBJ2-5
CASSRRGQGKIDGYTF	TRBV5-6	TRBJ1-2
CSVGDDTQYF	TRBV29-1	TRBJ2-3
CASSLAMAGGTDTQYF	TRBV5-1	TRBJ2-3
CASSLAGQSTQYF	TRBV9	TRBJ2-5
CASSYIAGDEQFF	TRBV5-1	TRBJ2-1
CASSLISGGDDEAFF	TRBV5-1	TRBJ1-1
CASSLDPGGNQPQHF	TRBV11-2	TRBJ1-5
CASSSTGNEQFF	TRBV7-2	TRBJ2-1
CASATDTQYF	TRBV6-2/TRBV6-3	TRBJ2-3
CASSLAEGTEYGYTF	TRBV5-1	TRBJ1-2